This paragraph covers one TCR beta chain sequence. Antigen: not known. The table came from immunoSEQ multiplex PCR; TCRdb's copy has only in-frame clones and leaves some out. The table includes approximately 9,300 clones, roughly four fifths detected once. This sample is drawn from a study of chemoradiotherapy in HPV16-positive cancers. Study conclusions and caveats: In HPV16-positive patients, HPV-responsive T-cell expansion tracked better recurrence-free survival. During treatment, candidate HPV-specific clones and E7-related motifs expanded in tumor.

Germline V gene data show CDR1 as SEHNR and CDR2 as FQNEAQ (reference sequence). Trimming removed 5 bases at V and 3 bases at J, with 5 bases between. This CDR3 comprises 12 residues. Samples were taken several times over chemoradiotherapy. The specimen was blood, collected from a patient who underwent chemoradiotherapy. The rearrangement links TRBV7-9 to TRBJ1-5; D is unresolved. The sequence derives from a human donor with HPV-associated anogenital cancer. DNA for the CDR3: TGTGCCAGCAGCAGGGACAATCAGCCCCAGCATTTT. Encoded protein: CASSRDNQPQHF.